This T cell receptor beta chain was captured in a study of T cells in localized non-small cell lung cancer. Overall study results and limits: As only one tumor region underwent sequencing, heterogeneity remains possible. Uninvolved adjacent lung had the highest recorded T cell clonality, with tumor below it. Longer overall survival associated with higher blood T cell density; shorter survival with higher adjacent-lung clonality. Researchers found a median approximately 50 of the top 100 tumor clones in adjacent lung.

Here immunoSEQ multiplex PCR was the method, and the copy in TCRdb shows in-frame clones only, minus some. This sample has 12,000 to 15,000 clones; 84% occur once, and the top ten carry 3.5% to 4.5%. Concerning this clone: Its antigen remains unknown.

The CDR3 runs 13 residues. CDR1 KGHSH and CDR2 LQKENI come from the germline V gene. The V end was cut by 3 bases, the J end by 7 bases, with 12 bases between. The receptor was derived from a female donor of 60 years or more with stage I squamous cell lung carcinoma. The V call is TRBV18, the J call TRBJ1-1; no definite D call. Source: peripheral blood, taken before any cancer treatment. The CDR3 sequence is CASSPSSSFEAFF. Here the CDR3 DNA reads TGTGCCAGCTCACCGTCGTCGTCGTTTGAAGCTTTCTTT.